This T cell receptor (beta chain) originates from a study of blood T cell repertoires in COVID-19. Across the whole study: In each case, the material was cDNA or gDNA derived from T cells, B-cell-depleted T cells, or PBMCs.

Original data processing: Reference gene primer amplification yielded estimated nucleated cell counts. Repertoires were generated with immunoSEQ multiplex PCR, while TCRdb's copy carries only in-frame clones and drops some. V and J calls and clone size come straight from that table; D and trimming were deduced from the DNA. The sample has about 440,000 clones, 80% to 95% seen once. CDR3 length equals 19 residues. Germline assignment: CDR1 GTSNPN and CDR2 SVGIG (reference sequence). Trimming removed 4 bases from V and 4 bases from J, with 31 bases in between. Categorization into cohorts depended on clinical history that participants reported.

The origin of this receptor is a young man who had recovered from COVID-19. V gene TRBV30 combines with J gene TRBJ1-1; no clear D gene. Sequenced: PBMCs or T cells enriched from blood (not recorded which). CDR3 protein: CAWTLGVAAKQFMTTEAFF. As DNA, the CDR3 is TGTGCCTGGACTCTAGGTGTGGCAGCCAAACAATTTATGACCACTGAAGCTTTCTTT.